What follows are 5 T cell receptor beta chains derived from one specimen sequenced in a study of blood T cell repertoires in COVID-19. The protocol was immunoSEQ multiplex PCR, while the TCRdb copy is restricted to in-frame clones and leaves out a portion. The repertoire holds about 150,000 clones, with 80% to 85% as singletons. The sequencing sample was made of PBMCs or T cells enriched from blood (not recorded which). These receptors were collected from a man aged 65 to 85 who had been exposed to COVID-19.

The chain carries TRBV19 and TRBJ1-1, with 8 bases lining up with TRBD1. The V segment lost 7 bases and the J segment 3 bases; nucleotides outside the gene matches: 7. This CDR3 has 14 amino acids. Germline V gene data show CDR1 as LNHDA and CDR2 as SQIVND (reference sequence). CDR3 sequence: CASKGRGRDTEAFF. The CDR3 nucleotides read TGTGCCAGTAAGGGCAGGGGGCGAGACACTGAAGCTTTCTTT.

The V and J genes are TRBV24-1 and TRBJ1-1, with unresolved D. V lost 1 base and J lost 7, with 9 bases in between. CDR1 KGHDR and CDR2 SFDVKD come from the germline V gene. The CDR3 has 13 amino acids. The CDR3 bases are TGTGCCACCAGTGATTTTGAGGGATTTGAAGCTTTCTTT. Encoded protein: CATSDFEGFEAFF.

The chain combines TRBV28 with TRBJ2-2, with 10 nucleotides matching TRBD2. The CDR3 spans 17 residues. CDR1 and CDR2 from the germline V gene are MDHEN and SYDVKM. V lost 2 bases and J lost 5; bases outside the gene matches: 8. CDR3: CASSLIWLAGATGELFF. CDR3 DNA: TGTGCCAGCAGTTTAATTTGGCTAGCGGGAGCAACCGGGGAGCTGTTTTTT.

This clone has at least ten counts. J is TRBJ1-5 and V is TRBV28; the D is unclear. Between the trimmed V and J ends, which lost 4 bases and 4 bases, there was a span of 11 bases. From germline, CDR1 is MDHEN and CDR2 SYDVKM. This CDR3 is built from 14 residues. Here the CDR3 DNA reads TGTGCCAGCAGTTCCCCGGGTGCGAATCAGCCCCAGCATTTT. This translates into CASSSPGANQPQHF.

The chain has TRBV9 and TRBJ2-3, with 7 bases aligning to TRBD2. The CDR3 loop spans 17 amino acids. The germline CDR1 and CDR2 sequences are SGDLS and YYNGEE. V was pared by 3 bases and J by 2 bases, with 12 bases of the junction left unmatched. The CDR3 loop is CASSAKGGTTDTDTQYF. The CDR3 DNA reads as TGTGCCAGCAGCGCGAAGGGAGGGACGACCGACACAGATACGCAGTATTTT.